A selection of T cell receptor beta chains follows, all from one sample in a study of technical replicates of blood from a few donors. TCRdb keeps only in-frame clones here, not all; method: immunoSEQ multiplex PCR. The repertoire has approximately 10,000 clones, roughly 93% of them found once; the top ten carry approximately 8.5%. The sequencing sample was made of PBMCs. These receptors all come from a human donor in good health. Both conserved end residues are part of each CDR3. The order of the fields is V gene, clone size, J gene, D gene, CDR3 protein, CDR3 DNA. The D gene is left open where the match is weak. A clone size is listed for some rows: how often the clone was seen (once, few, many), or a class if it is expanded.

>TRBV7-8|.|TRBJ2-7|TRBD1
CASSPGTGISYEQYF
TGTGCCAGCAGCCCGGGGACAGGGATCTCCTACGAGCAGTACTTC
>TRBV2|.|TRBJ2-3|TRBD2
CARGTSGSADTQYF
TGTGCCCGCGGGACTAGCGGGAGCGCAGATACGCAGTATTTT
>TRBV4-1|.|TRBJ2-7|.
CASSQEGRERSYEQYF
TGCGCCAGCAGCCAAGAGGGCCGGGAGCGTTCCTACGAGCAGTACTTC
>TRBV6-5|.|TRBJ1-1|.
CASSYPLTEAFF
TGTGCCAGCAGTTACCCTCTCACTGAAGCTTTCTTT
>TRBV5-1|.|TRBJ1-1|TRBD1
CASSLQGGNTEAFF
TGCGCCAGCAGCTTACAGGGGGGAAACACTGAAGCTTTCTTT
>TRBV30|.|TRBJ1-3|TRBD1
CAWGTAGNTIYF
TGTGCCTGGGGGACAGCTGGAAACACCATATATTTT
>TRBV10-1|.|TRBJ2-7|TRBD2
CASSRTSGTVQYF
TGCGCCAGCAGCCGGACTAGCGGGACGGTGCAGTACTTC
>TRBV18|.|TRBJ2-7|TRBD1
CASSPGTASYEQYF
TGTGCCAGCTCACCCGGGACAGCAAGCTACGAGCAGTACTTC
>TRBV21-1|.|TRBJ2-7|.
CASSSVRSPGTSGSRYVDYEQYF
TGTGCCAGCAGCAGTGTTCGCAGCCCCGGGACTAGCGGGAGTAGATATGTAGACTACGAGCAGTACTTC
>TRBV12-1|.|TRBJ1-1|.
CASSFAPPGAEAFF
TGTGCCAGCAGCTTTGCGCCCCCCGGGGCTGAAGCTTTCTTT
>TRBV5-6|.|TRBJ2-1|.
CASSLGRQVYEQFF
TGTGCCAGCAGCTTAGGAAGACAGGTATATGAGCAGTTCTTC
>TRBV4-1|.|TRBJ2-1|TRBD1
CASSPGQGAFMNEQFF
TGCGCCAGCAGCCCAGGACAGGGGGCGTTTATGAATGAGCAGTTCTTC
>TRBV4-2|.|TRBJ2-1|TRBD2
CASSQDRTSGNEQFF
TGTGCCAGCAGCCAAGATCGAACTAGCGGGAATGAGCAGTTCTTC
>TRBV5-1|once|TRBJ2-7|.
CASSLDLVLSDEQYF
TGCGCCAGCAGCTTGGATCTAGTTCTGTCAGACGAGCAGTACTTC
>TRBV4-1|.|TRBJ1-4|.
CASSPDRDLEKLFF
TGCGCCAGCAGCCCGGACAGAGATCTTGAAAAACTGTTTTTT
>TRBV11-3|.|TRBJ2-5|TRBD2
CASSRTLGLAGVAETQYF
TGTGCCAGCAGCCGAACCCTCGGACTAGCGGGAGTAGCCGAGACCCAGTACTTC
>TRBV2|once|TRBJ2-3|TRBD1
CASRTGGGTDTQYF
TGTGCCAGCAGGACAGGGGGCGGCACAGATACGCAGTATTTT
>TRBV6-5|.|TRBJ2-1|TRBD2
CASSLLAGVFGEQFF
TGTGCCAGCAGTTTACTAGCGGGAGTATTTGGTGAGCAGTTCTTC
>TRBV30|.|TRBJ2-3|.
CAGDSSTDTQYF
TGTGCCGGCGACAGCAGCACAGATACGCAGTATTTT
>TRBV4-2|.|TRBJ1-2|TRBD1
CASSHPTIGTGGGYGYTF
TGTGCCAGCAGCCATCCTACAATAGGCACAGGGGGTGGCTATGGCTACACCTTC
>TRBV6-5|.|TRBJ1-3|.
CASSYSTGSSGNTIYF
TGTGCCAGCAGTTACTCAACAGGGAGTTCTGGAAACACCATATATTTT
>TRBV2|.|TRBJ2-1|TRBD2
CASSEALLAGGPHEQFF
TGTGCCAGCAGTGAAGCTTTACTAGCGGGAGGGCCACATGAGCAGTTCTTC
>TRBV6-1|.|TRBJ2-5|TRBD1
CASSWRQGRETQYF
TGTGCCAGCAGTTGGAGACAGGGGCGGGAGACCCAGTACTTC
>TRBV6-5|.|TRBJ2-7|.
CASSQGFNSYEQYF
TGTGCCAGCAGTCAGGGTTTCAACTCCTACGAGCAGTACTTC
>TRBV6-1|.|TRBJ1-1|.
CASRPGTTNTEAFF
TGTGCCAGCAGGCCCGGGACAACGAACACTGAAGCTTTCTTT
>TRBV7-9|.|TRBJ2-2|TRBD1
CASSPRTGRDTGELFF
TGTGCCAGCAGCCCCCGGACAGGGCGCGACACCGGGGAGCTGTTTTTT
>TRBV5-1|.|TRBJ2-3|.
CASSLEGREGTDTQYF
TGCGCCAGCAGCTTGGAGGGGCGCGAGGGCACAGATACGCAGTATTTT
>TRBV5-1|.|TRBJ2-1|TRBD1
CASSRQGGGGEFF
TGCGCCAGCAGCCGACAGGGGGGAGGGGGAGAGTTCTTC
>TRBV5-1|.|TRBJ2-2|TRBD2
CASSLALAGGDTGELFF
TGCGCCAGCAGCTTGGCGCTAGCGGGAGGCGACACCGGGGAGCTGTTTTTT
>TRBV27|.|TRBJ2-2|TRBD1
CASRLSGTGYTGELFF
TGTGCCAGCAGATTATCCGGGACAGGGTACACCGGGGAGCTGTTTTTT
>TRBV21-1|.|TRBJ2-7|.
CASSKVGSRSSSYEQYF
TGTGCCAGCAGCAAAGTAGGTAGCCGATCTAGCTCCTACGAGCAGTACTTC
>TRBV29-1|once|TRBJ1-2|TRBD1
CSVPLGTGDYGYTF
TGCAGCGTCCCCCTGGGGACAGGGGACTATGGCTACACCTTC
>TRBV30|.|TRBJ2-1|TRBD2
CAWSWSGLAGNEQFF
TGTGCCTGGAGTTGGTCCGGGCTAGCGGGAAATGAGCAGTTCTTC
>TRBV5-1|once|TRBJ2-3|.
CASSGGIGTDTQYF
TGCGCCAGCAGCGGGGGCATCGGGACAGATACGCAGTATTTT
>TRBV2|.|TRBJ2-1|TRBD2
CASSLFASGANNEQFF
TGTGCCAGCAGTTTATTCGCTAGCGGGGCCAACAATGAGCAGTTCTTC
>TRBV6-6|.|TRBJ2-2|TRBD2
CASTGTGGNTGELFF
TGTGCCAGCACCGGGACGGGGGGGAACACCGGGGAGCTGTTTTTT
>TRBV19|few|TRBJ1-1|TRBD1
CASSIGMTGVTPSTEAFF
TGTGCCAGTAGTATAGGAATGACAGGGGTTACCCCGAGCACTGAAGCTTTCTTT
>TRBV11-2|.|TRBJ2-3|TRBD2
CASSLDPAGVGNTQYF
TGTGCCAGCAGCTTAGATCCGGCGGGAGTCGGTAATACGCAGTATTTT
>TRBV28|.|TRBJ1-2|.
CASSLGRAGYTF
TGTGCCAGCAGTTTGGGCAGGGCTGGCTACACCTTC
>TRBV30|few|TRBJ1-5|.
CAWPCGRANQPQHF
TGTGCCTGGCCTTGTGGCAGGGCGAATCAGCCCCAGCATTTT
>TRBV28|.|TRBJ1-1|.
CASRPGDSNTEAFF
TGTGCCAGCAGGCCAGGGGATTCGAACACTGAAGCTTTCTTT
>TRBV5-1|.|TRBJ2-1|TRBD1
CASSLQGDSYNEQFF
TGCGCCAGCAGCTTGCAGGGGGACTCCTACAATGAGCAGTTCTTC
>TRBV7-6|.|TRBJ2-7|.
CASSPIGTPDYEQYF
TGTGCCAGCAGCCCGATCGGGACACCAGACTACGAGCAGTACTTC
>TRBV28|.|TRBJ1-5|.
CASSPTVHQPQHF
TGTGCCAGCAGTCCGACAGTGCATCAGCCCCAGCATTTT
>TRBV5-1|.|TRBJ2-1|TRBD2
CASSIGTTSFF
TGCGCCAGCAGCATCGGGACTACGTCGTTCTTC
>TRBV5-6|.|TRBJ2-7|.
CASSFGAGFHEQYF
TGTGCCAGCAGCTTTGGGGCAGGGTTCCACGAGCAGTACTTC
>TRBV5-4|.|TRBJ2-2|.
CASSLGLTANTGELFF
TGTGCCAGCAGCTTGGGACTGACTGCGAACACCGGGGAGCTGTTTTTT
>TRBV9|.|TRBJ2-7|TRBD2
CASSVGTSGKIEQYF
TGTGCCAGCAGCGTTGGGACTAGCGGGAAGATCGAGCAGTACTTC
>TRBV28|.|TRBJ2-7|TRBD1
CASSKTGVVFGEQYF
TGTGCCAGCAGCAAAACAGGGGTAGTCTTTGGCGAGCAGTACTTC